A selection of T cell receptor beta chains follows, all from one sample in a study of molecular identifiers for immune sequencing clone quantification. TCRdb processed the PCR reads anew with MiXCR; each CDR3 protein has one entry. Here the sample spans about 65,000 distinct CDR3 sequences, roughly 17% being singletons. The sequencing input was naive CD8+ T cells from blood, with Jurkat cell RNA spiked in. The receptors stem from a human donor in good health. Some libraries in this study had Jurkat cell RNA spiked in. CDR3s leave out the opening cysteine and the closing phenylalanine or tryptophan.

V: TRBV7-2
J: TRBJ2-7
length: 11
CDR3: ASSSMDGNEQY

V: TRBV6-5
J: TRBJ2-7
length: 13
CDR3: ASNGGQGLLYEQY

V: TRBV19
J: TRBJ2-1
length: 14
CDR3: ASSISKWNSYNEQF

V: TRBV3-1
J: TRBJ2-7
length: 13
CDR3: ASSQDRTGSYEQY

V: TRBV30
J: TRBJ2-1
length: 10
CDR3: AWSRGYNEQF

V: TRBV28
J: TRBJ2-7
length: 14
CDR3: ASSTPSEGSAYEQY

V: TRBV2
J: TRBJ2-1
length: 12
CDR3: ASSLAGGPNEQF

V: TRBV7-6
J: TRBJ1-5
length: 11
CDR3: ASSDRVGQPQH

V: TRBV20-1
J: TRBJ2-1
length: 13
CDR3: SAPPRTSGKNEQF

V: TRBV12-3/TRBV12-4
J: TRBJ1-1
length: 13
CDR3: ASSGGDRVNTEAF

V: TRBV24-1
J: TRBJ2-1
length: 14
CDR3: ATSDFSTGIRSEQF

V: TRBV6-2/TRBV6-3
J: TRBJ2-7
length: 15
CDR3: ASSSTAGQSHLYEQY

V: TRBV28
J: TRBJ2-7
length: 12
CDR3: ASTAEGDTYEQY

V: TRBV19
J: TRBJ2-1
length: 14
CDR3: ASTESLDSSYNEQF

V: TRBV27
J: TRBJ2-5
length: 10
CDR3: ASSPLEETQY

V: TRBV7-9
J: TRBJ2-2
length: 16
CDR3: ARSPWAAIRSNTGELF

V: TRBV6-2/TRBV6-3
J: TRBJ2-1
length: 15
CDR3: ASSYSPQQLGPNEQF

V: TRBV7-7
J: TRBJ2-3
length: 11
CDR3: ASSLVSSDTQY

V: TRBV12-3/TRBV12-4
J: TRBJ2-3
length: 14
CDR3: ASSTGTSGSGDTQY

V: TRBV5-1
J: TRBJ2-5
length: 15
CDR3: ASSLARSGQDLKAQY

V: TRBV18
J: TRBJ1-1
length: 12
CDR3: ASSPVVGNTEAF

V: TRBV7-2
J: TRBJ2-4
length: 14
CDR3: ASSLEGPKIRDIQY

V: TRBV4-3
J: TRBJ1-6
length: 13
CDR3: ASSQGGTGRSPLH

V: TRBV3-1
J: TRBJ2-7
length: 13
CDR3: ASSERGLAVDEQY

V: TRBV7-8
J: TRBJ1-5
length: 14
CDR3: ASSLVRTYVNQPQH

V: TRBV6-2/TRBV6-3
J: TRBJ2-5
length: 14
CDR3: ASSYTLQEARETQY

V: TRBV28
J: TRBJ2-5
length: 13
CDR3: ASSPRKAFQETQY

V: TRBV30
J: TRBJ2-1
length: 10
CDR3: AWSRGFNEQF

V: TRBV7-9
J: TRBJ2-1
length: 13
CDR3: ASSSGLAGEDEQF

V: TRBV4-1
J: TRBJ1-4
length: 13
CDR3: ASNQRDRSNGKLF

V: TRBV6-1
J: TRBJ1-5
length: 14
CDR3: ASSEERFFINQPQH

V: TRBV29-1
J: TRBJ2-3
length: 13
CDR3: SVTTGTGGTDTQY

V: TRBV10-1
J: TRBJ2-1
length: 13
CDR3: ASSEGTSGRNEQF

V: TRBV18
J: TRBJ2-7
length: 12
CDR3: ASSPYGMDYEQY

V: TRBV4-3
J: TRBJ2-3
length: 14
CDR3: ASSPILAGDPDTQY

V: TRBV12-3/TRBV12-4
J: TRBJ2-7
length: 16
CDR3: ASSSRTGGRREGLKQY

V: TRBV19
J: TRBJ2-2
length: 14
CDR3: ASSAWPGANTGELF

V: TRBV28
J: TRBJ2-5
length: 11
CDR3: ASSRPRWETQC

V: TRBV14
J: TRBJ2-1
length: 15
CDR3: ASSQDHTGGIYNEQF

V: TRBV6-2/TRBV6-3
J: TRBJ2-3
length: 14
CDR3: ASSFGLAGEADTQY

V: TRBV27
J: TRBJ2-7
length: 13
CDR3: ASSWDPGQPYEQY

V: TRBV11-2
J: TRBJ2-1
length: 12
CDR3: ASSLVAGYNEQF

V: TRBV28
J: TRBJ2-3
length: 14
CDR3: ASSFPGQGLADTQY

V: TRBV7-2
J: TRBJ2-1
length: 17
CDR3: ASSLFVTSGSLPSNEQF

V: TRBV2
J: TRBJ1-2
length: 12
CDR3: ASSVSHEAYGYA

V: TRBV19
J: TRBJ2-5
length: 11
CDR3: ASSPDYQETQY

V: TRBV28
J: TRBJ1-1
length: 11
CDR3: ASSGRSVTEAF

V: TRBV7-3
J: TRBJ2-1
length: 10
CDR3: ASSQPGLEQF

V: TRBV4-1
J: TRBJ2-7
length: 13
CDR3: ASSQVGAGDYEQH

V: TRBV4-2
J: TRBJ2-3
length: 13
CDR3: ASSQDQDSTDTQY

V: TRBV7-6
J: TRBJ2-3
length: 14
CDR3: ASSLVGEGLTDTQY

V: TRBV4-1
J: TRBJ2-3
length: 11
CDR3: ASSQDLVNTQY

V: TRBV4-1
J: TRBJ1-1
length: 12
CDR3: ASSHTGGDTEAF

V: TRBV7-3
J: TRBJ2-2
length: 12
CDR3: ASGIGLGTGELF